This T cell receptor beta chain was sequenced during a study of T cells after somatic rescue of genetic block. This CDR3 is built from 15 residues. Germline V gene sequence: CDR1 SGHVS, CDR2 FNYEAQ. Trimming took off 6 bases at V and 3 bases at J, with 18 bases between the two ends. The table came from immunoSEQ multiplex PCR; TCRdb's copy has only in-frame clones and leaves some out. The repertoire holds approximately 65,000 clones, with just under 95% as singletons. Only one count was recorded for this clone. The origin of this receptor is a middle-aged man. The sequenced sample was peripheral blood mononuclear cells (PBMCs). The chain links TRBV7-6 to TRBJ2-7; D might be TRBD1 (5 bases). The CDR3 sequence is CASSLVQGVSYEQYF. CDR3 sequence (DNA): TGTGCCAGCAGTTTGGTGCAGGGCGTTAGCTACGAGCAGTACTTC.